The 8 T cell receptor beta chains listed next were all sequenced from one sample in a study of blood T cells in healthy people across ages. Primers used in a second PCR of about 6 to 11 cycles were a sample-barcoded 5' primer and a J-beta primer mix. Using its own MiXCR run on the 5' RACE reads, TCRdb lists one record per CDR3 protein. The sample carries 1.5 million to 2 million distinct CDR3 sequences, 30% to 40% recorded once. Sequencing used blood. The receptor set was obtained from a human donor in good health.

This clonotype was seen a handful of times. CDR3: CASSRGRSGETQYF. As DNA, the CDR3 is TGTGCCAGCAGTCGGGGACGTTCGGGGGAGACCCAGTACTTC. The V call is TRBV12-3 or TRBV12-4, the J call TRBJ2-5; D tentatively reads TRBD1 or TRBD2 (5 bases each). The length of the CDR3 is 14 residues. V gave up 5 bases and J gave up 5 bases, with 15 bases separating them.

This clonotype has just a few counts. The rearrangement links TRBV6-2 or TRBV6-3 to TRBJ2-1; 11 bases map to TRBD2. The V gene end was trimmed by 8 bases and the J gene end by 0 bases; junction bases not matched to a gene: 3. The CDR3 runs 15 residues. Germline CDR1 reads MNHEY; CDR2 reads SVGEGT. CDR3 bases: TGTGCCAGCGGACTAGCGGGTTTCTCCTACAATGAGCAGTTCTTC. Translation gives CASGLAGFSYNEQFF.

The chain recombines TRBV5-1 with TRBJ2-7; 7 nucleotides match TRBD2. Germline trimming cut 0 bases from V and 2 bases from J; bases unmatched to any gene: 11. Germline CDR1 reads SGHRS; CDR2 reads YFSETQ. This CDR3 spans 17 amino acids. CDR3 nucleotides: TGCGCCAGCAGCTTGGTCGTTATCGGGGGGATCCCCTACGAGCAGTACTTC. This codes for CASSLVVIGGIPYEQYF.

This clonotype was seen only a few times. CDR3 in DNA: TGTGCCAGCAGTCCCCCAGGACTAGCGGGGGCAGATACGCAGTATTTT. Translating it yields CASSPPGLAGADTQYF. The chain carries TRBV28 and TRBJ2-3, with TRBD2 matching 13 bases. Germline loops: CDR1 MDHEN, CDR2 SYDVKM. The CDR3 contains 16 residues. The V gene end was trimmed by 5 bases and the J gene end by 4 bases; junction bases not matched to a gene: 6.

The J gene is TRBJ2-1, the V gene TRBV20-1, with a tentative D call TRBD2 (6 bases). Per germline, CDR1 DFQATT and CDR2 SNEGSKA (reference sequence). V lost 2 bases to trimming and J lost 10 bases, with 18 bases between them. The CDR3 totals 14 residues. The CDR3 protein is CSARRPTSSPEQFF. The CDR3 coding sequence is TGCAGTGCTAGACGCCCGACTAGTTCTCCGGAGCAGTTCTTC.

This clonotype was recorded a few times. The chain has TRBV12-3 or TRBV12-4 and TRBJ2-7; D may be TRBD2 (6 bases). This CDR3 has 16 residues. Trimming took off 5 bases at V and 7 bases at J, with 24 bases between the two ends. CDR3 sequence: CASSGDQLASYDEQYF. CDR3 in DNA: TGTGCCAGCAGTGGTGACCAACTAGCTAGTTATGATGAGCAGTACTTC.

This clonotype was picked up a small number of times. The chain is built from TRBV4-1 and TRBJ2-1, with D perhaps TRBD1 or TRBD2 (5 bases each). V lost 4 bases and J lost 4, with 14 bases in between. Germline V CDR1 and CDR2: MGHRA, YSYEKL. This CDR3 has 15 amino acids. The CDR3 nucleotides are TGCGCCAGCAGCCTCTTGGGGGAAGATTACAATGAGCAGTTCTTC. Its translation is CASSLLGEDYNEQFF.

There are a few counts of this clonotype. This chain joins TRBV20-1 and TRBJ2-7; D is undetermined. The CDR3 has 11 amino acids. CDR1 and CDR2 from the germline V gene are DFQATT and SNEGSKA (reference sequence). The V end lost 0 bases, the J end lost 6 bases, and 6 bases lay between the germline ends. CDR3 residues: CSARDMSEQYF. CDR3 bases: TGCAGTGCTAGAGATATGAGCGAGCAGTACTTC.